These 21 T cell receptor beta chains came from one sample sequenced in a study of human T cells and chemical hapten exposure. Time point: pre-sensitization, week 0. The treatment denotes: therapeutic diphenylcyclopropenone sensitization with weekly scalp DPC. TCRdb re-called the RACE reads through MiXCR, storing one row per CDR3 protein. Altogether 270,000 or so distinct CDR3 sequences are present, approximately 7.5% being singletons, with the ten largest covering 1.2%. The material was whole blood, obtained in connection with sensitization to the hapten diphenylcyclopropenone (DPC). Every receptor here comes from a man aged 18 to 30 with alopecia areata. Some clones in this sample may be carry-over from other donors' samples.

This clonotype was counted ten times or more. The V gene is TRBV6-5, the J gene TRBJ1-5; maybe TRBD1 (6 bases). The germline gives CDR1 MNHEY, CDR2 SVGAGI. V lost 5 bases, J lost 1 base, and 18 bases lay in between. The CDR3 extends over 17 amino acids. The CDR3 bases are TGTGCCAGCAGTAAAGCAGCCGGGACATCAAGCAATCAGCCCCAGCATTTT. This gives the protein CASSKAAGTSSNQPQHF.

This clonotype was seen a few times. The rearrangement uses TRBV5-5 and TRBJ2-5; D may be TRBD2 (5 bases). V lost 2 bases and J lost 7, with 12 bases in between. CDR1 is SGHKS, CDR2 YYEKEE, per germline (reference sequence). The CDR3 is 13 residues long. CDR3 residues: CASSLELAATQYF. As DNA, the CDR3 is TGTGCCAGCAGCTTAGAGCTAGCCGCGACCCAGTACTTC.

This clonotype was counted between two and nine times. This chain joins TRBV2 and TRBJ2-1; 12 nucleotides agree with TRBD2. Germline V gene lookup returns CDR1 SNHLY and CDR2 FYNNEI. J was trimmed by 4 bases and V by 11 bases; bases with no gene match: 9. The CDR3 is 15 amino acids. The CDR3: CAGAAGTSGYNEQFF. The CDR3 nucleotides read TGTGCCGGCGCCGCCGGGACTAGCGGGTACAATGAGCAGTTCTTC. The whole variable domain, remainder taken from reference TRBV2 and TRBJ2-1, is EPEVTQTPSHQVTQMGQEVILRCVPISNHLYFYWYRQILGQKVEFLVSFYNNEISEKSEIFDDQFSVERPDGSNFTLKIRSTKLEDSAMYFCAGAAGTSGYNEQFFGPGTRLTVL.

The chain combines TRBV12-5 with TRBJ1-2, with D possibly TRBD1 on 5 matching bases. Deletions cut 1 base from V and 7 bases from J, with 25 bases between. Germline loops: CDR1 LGHNT, CDR2 FRNRAP. There are 18 residues in the CDR3. The CDR3 region has the DNA TGTGCTAGTGGTTTGGAGGTGCTATCCGGGGCCCCCTCCTTTGGCTACACCTTC. It codes for CASGLEVLSGAPSFGYTF.

V usage is TRBV20-1 and J usage is TRBJ1-1; D is unclear. Germline-derived CDR1 and CDR2 are DFQATT and SNEGSKA (reference sequence). The V end lost 0 bases, the J end lost 0 bases, and 5 bases lay between the germline ends. There are 13 residues in the CDR3. The CDR3, as DNA: TGCAGTGCTAGAGACAGGATGAACACTGAAGCTTTCTTT. Amino acid sequence: CSARDRMNTEAFF.

This sequence joins TRBV9 and TRBJ2-3; 7 bases fit TRBD2. V was pared by 0 bases and J by 4 bases, with 8 bases of the junction left unmatched. This CDR3 has 16 amino acids. Germline lookup yields CDR1 SGDLS and CDR2 YYNGEE. In DNA, the CDR3 is TGTGCCAGCAGCGTAGGGCCTACGGGGGGAGCAGATACGCAGTATTTT. Its translation is CASSVGPTGGADTQYF.

This clonotype was recorded at least ten times. This chain's CDR3 is CSVDSGTGDTDTQYF. In nucleotides, the CDR3 is TGCAGCGTTGACAGCGGGACAGGGGACACAGATACGCAGTATTTT. The genes are TRBV29-1 and TRBJ2-3; TRBD1 matches 10 bases. Germline CDR1 reads SQVTM; CDR2 reads ANQGSEA. CDR3 size: 15 residues. V lost 3 bases, J lost 2 bases, and 5 bases stayed unmatched.

This clonotype was detected ten times or more. This sequence joins TRBV16 and TRBJ2-2; TRBD1 matches 10 bases. Looked up from germline, CDR1 is KGHSY and CDR2 is FQNENV. CDR3 size: 14 residues. V shed 4 bases and J 6 bases; nucleotides not matched to a gene: 2. CDR3 region: CASSRTGGAGELFF. CDR3 coding DNA: TGTGCCAGCAGCCGGACAGGGGGAGCCGGGGAGCTGTTTTTT.

Here the CDR3 reads CSVEDGRSHGYTF. CDR3 bases: TGCAGCGTTGAAGATGGACGGTCTCATGGCTACACCTTC. The chain combines TRBV29-1 with TRBJ1-2; D is undetermined. Trimming cost V 0 bases and J 6 bases, with 11 bases left between them. The length of the CDR3 is 13 residues. CDR1 is SQVTM, CDR2 ANQGSEA, per germline.

The V and J genes are TRBV6-2 or TRBV6-3 and TRBJ2-3; D is possibly TRBD1 or TRBD2 (6 bases each). The germline V and J ends were trimmed by 8 bases and 6 bases, with 12 bases remaining between them. Germline V CDR1 and CDR2: MNHEY, SVGEGT. The CDR3 spans 12 residues. CDR3 residues: CASEGGLDTQYF. Written as DNA, the CDR3 is TGTGCCAGCGAGGGGGGATTGGATACGCAGTATTTT.

The chain links TRBV20-1 to TRBJ1-5; TRBD1 might be the D (6 bases). The germline gives CDR1 DFQATT, CDR2 SNEGSKA (reference sequence). The CDR3 is 15 residues long. Trimming removed 3 bases from V and 3 bases from J, with 15 bases in between. The CDR3 sequence is CSARPGGAYNQPQHF. The CDR3 DNA reads as TGCAGTGCTAGGCCCGGGGGCGCCTACAATCAGCCCCAGCATTTT.

As concerns this clonotype: At one end the junction does not follow the germline gene, possibly because of a read error. The chain employs TRBV28 and TRBJ1-6; the D gene is possibly TRBD1 (5 bases). The germline CDR1 and CDR2 sequences are MDHEN and SYDVKM. This CDR3 spans 14 amino acids. The CDR3 DNA is TGTGCCAGCAGCCCCCAGGGATATAATACACCCCTCCACTTT. Protein product: CASSPQGYNTPLHF.

The chain employs TRBV3-1 and TRBJ1-4; D gene unclear. Trimming stripped 1 base from V and 0 bases from J, with 15 bases between. The CDR3 consists of 18 residues. The V gene's germline CDR1 is LGHDT and CDR2 YNNKEL (reference sequence). In DNA form, the CDR3 reads TGTGCCAGCAGCCAAGTCTTGGATTTACTTGCAACTAATGAAAAACTGTTTTTT. Its translation: CASSQVLDLLATNEKLFF.

A few counts support this clonotype. This chain connects TRBV29-1 to TRBJ1-1; TRBD1 matches at 7 bases. The CDR3 is 14 residues long. CDR1 is SQVTM, CDR2 ANQGSEA, per germline. V gave up 3 bases and J gave up 7 bases; unmatched junction bases: 11. CDR3: CSVEVVRGGDEAFF. CDR3 DNA: TGCAGCGTTGAGGTCGTGAGAGGGGGCGATGAAGCTTTCTTT.

V usage is TRBV7-9 and J usage is TRBJ1-3; D call uncertain. V lost 3 bases to trimming and J lost 4 bases, with 13 bases between them. The length of the CDR3 is 15 residues. The germline gives CDR1 SEHNR, CDR2 FQNEAQ (reference sequence). CDR3: CASSLTREIGNTIYF. The CDR3 nucleotides read TGTGCCAGCAGCTTGACGCGGGAGATAGGAAACACCATATATTTT.

This clonotype has a handful of counts. The chain couples TRBV27 to TRBJ2-2; a possible D gene is TRBD1 (6 bases). Germline V CDR1 and CDR2: MNHEY, SMNVEV (reference sequence). The CDR3 consists of 13 residues. Trimming took 5 bases from V and 7 from J, leaving 11 bases between them. The DNA for the CDR3 is TGTGCCAGCAGTACTGCAGGGGACGGGGAGCTGTTTTTT. It specifies CASSTAGDGELFF.

The chain has TRBV20-1 and TRBJ1-1, with D possibly being TRBD1 (6 bases). This CDR3 spans 15 amino acids. The germline V gene encodes CDR1 DFQATT and CDR2 SNEGSKA (reference sequence). Trimming cost V 1 base and J 2 bases, with 14 bases left between them. In nucleotides, the CDR3 is TGCAGTGCTAGAGGAGTTAGGACAGCCAACACTGAAGCTTTCTTT. As protein: CSARGVRTANTEAFF.

The V gene is TRBV4-3, the J gene TRBJ1-2; D ambiguous. Germline V gene sequence: CDR1 LGHNA, CDR2 YSLEER. CDR3 length: 16 amino acids. Trimming shortened V by 3 bases and J by 4 bases, and 18 bases separated the two germline ends. CDR3 sequence (DNA): TGCGCCAGCAGCCAGTCGGTGGATCAACCGCTCTATGGCTACACCTTC. Translating gives CASSQSVDQPLYGYTF.

The sample holds a few counts of this clonotype. The CDR3 reads CASSLLSARLARGTQYF. For the CDR3, the DNA is TGTGCCAGCAGCTTACTGTCCGCCAGGCTGGCACGGGGGACCCAGTACTTC. The rearrangement uses TRBV7-9 and TRBJ2-5; a possible D gene is TRBD2 (5 bases). Germline assignment: CDR1 SEHNR and CDR2 FQNEAQ (reference sequence). Trimming shortened V by 2 bases and J by 7 bases, and 23 bases separated the two germline ends. The CDR3 sequence is 17 residues long.

This clonotype was seen more than once but under ten times. This chain links TRBV21-1 with TRBJ2-1; the D segment call TRBD1 is taken from the table without a DNA check. TRBV21-1 is given as a pseudogene. The CDR3 length is 16 residues. CDR3 amino acids: CASSKENGQSYNEQFF. The CDR3 nucleotides read TGTGCCAGCAGCAAAGAAAATGGACAGTCCTACAATGAGCAGTTCTTC.

This clonotype showed up just a few times. The chain has TRBV7-2 and TRBJ1-1, with D tentatively TRBD1 (5 bases). The CDR3 is made up of 14 amino acids. Trimming stripped 9 bases from V and 2 bases from J, with 16 bases between. Per the germline V gene, CDR1 is SGHTA and CDR2 is FQGNSA. The CDR3 DNA sequence: TGTGCCAGATTGGGAGGGGCCTTAAACACTGAAGCTTTCTTT. Translation gives CARLGGALNTEAFF.